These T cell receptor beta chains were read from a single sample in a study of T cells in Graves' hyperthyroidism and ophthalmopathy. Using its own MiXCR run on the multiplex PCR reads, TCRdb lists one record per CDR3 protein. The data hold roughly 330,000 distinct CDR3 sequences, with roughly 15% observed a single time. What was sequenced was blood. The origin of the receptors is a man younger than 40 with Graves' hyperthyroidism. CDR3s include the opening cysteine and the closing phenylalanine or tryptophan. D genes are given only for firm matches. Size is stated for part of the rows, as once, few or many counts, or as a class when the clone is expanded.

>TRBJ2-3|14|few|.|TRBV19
TGTGCCAGTAGTATCCGGCTAGCTCTTGATACGCAGTATTTT
CASSIRLALDTQYF
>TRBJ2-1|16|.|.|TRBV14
TGTGCCAGCAGCCAAGGACAGGGAGGGCCCTACAATGAGCAGTTCTTC
CASSQGQGGPYNEQFF
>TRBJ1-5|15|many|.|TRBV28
TGTGCCAGCAGTTTCGGTCAGTATAGCAATCAGCCCCAGCATTTT
CASSFGQYSNQPQHF
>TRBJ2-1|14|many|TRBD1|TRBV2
TGTGCCAGCAGGAATCTGGACAGGGGGAATGAGCAGTTCTTC
CASRNLDRGNEQFF
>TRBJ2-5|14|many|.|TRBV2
TGTGCCAGCAGTGATTTTACAGACCAAGAGACCCAGTACTTC
CASSDFTDQETQYF
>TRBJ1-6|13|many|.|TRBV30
TGTGCCTGGAGCCGGGCCAGCGATTCGGCCCTCCACTTT
CAWSRASDSALHF
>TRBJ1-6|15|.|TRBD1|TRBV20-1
TGCAGTGCTAGAGATCCGGACAGGGGTAATTCACCCCTCCACTTT
CSARDPDRGNSPLHF
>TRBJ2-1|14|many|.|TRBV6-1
TGTGCCAGCAGTGGGAATAGAGCTAACAATGAGCAGTTCTTC
CASSGNRANNEQFF
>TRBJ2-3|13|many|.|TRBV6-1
TGTGCCAGCGGGGCGGGAAAGGTAGATACGCAGTATTTT
CASGAGKVDTQYF
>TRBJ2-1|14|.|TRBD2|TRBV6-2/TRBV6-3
TGTGCCAGCAGTTCGGCGGGAGGGAACAATGAGCAGTTCTTC
CASSSAGGNNEQFF
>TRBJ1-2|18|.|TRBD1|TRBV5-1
TGCGCCAGCAGCCGGCCAGACAGGGGGCCTCCTACTCTCAGGGGCTACACCTTC
CASSRPDRGPPTLRGYTF
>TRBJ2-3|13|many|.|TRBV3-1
TGTGCCAGCAGCCAAGCTCGGGCAGATACGCAGTATTTT
CASSQARADTQYF
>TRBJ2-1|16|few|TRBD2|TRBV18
TGTGCCAGCTCACCACCGACGGCTAGCGGTAACCGGGAGCAGTTCTTC
CASSPPTASGNREQFF
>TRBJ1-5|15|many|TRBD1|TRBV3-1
TGTGCCAGCAGCCAGGGGTTCGCAGGGGGCCAGCCCCAGCATTTT
CASSQGFAGGQPQHF
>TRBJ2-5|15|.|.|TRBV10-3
TGTGCCATCAGCCAAGAGAATGACGGCGGGGAGACCCAGTACTTC
CAISQENDGGETQYF
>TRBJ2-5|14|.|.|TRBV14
TGTGCCAGCAGCCAAGATCTTGGGCAGGAGACCCAGTACTTC
CASSQDLGQETQYF
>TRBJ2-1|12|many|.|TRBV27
TGTGCCAGCAGTTTATCGAAGAATGAGCAGTTCTTC
CASSLSKNEQFF
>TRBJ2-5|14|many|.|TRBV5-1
TGCGCCAGCAGCCCACCGGGGCATGGAGAGACCCAGTACTTC
CASSPPGHGETQYF
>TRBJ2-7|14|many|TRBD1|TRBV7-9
TGTGCCAGCAGCCCCAGCCGGGACAGCTACGAGCAGTACTTC
CASSPSRDSYEQYF
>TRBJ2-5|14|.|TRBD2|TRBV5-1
TGCGCCAGCAGCTCCACGACTAGCGGAGAGACCCAGTACTTC
CASSSTTSGETQYF
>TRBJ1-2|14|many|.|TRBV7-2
TGTGCCAGCAGCATATACACGCAGGGCTATGGCTACACCTTC
CASSIYTQGYGYTF
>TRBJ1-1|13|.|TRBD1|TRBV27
TGTGCCAGCAGACTACAGGGGGCGACTGAAGCTTTCTTT
CASRLQGATEAFF
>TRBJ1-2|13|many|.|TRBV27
TGTGCCAGCAGAGCTGGGGGCAGCTATGGCTACACCTTC
CASRAGGSYGYTF
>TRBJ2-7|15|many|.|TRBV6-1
TGTGCCAGCACCAAGTGGGGCGGGCCCCCCTACGAGCAGTACTTC
CASTKWGGPPYEQYF
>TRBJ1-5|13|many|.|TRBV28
TGTGCCAGTTACAGTTCTCTTAATCAGCCCCAGCATTTT
CASYSSLNQPQHF
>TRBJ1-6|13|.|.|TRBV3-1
TGTGCCAGCAGCCAGGGAAGGAGATCACCCCTCCACTTT
CASSQGRRSPLHF
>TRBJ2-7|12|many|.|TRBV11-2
TGTGCCAGCAGCTCGGTCCCCTACGAGCAGTACTTC
CASSSVPYEQYF
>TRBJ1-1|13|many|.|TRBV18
TGTGCCAGCTCAAATGACAAGAACACTGAAGCTTTCTTT
CASSNDKNTEAFF
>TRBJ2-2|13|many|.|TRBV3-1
TGTGCCAGCAGCCAAGACGGGAGCGGGGAGCTGTTTTTT
CASSQDGSGELFF
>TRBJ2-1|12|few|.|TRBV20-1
TGCAGTGCTAGAGATCGGAGATATGAGCAGTTCTTC
CSARDRRYEQFF
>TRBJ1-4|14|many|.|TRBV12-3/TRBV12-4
TGTGCCAGCAGACGGGACACCATTAATGAAAAACTGTTTTTT
CASRRDTINEKLFF
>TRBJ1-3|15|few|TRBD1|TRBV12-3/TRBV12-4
TGTGCCAGCAGTTCGGACAGGGCAGGTGGAAACACCATATATTTT
CASSSDRAGGNTIYF
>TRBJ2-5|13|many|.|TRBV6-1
TGTGCCACCCAGACCTACACCGGGGAGACCCAGTACTTC
CATQTYTGETQYF